This T cell receptor beta chain was sequenced in a study of control samples from healthy donors and cancer patients. This CDR3 has 15 residues. Per the germline V gene, CDR1 is MNHEY and CDR2 is SVGAGI. V was clipped by 6 bases and J by 6 bases; unmatched bases: 13. Repertoires were generated with immunoSEQ multiplex PCR, while TCRdb's copy carries only in-frame clones and drops some. The data show some 120,000 clones, approximately 90% seen once. Sequencing was carried out using blood. The receptor's source is a woman aged 70-85 years in good health. The chain joins TRBV6-5 to TRBJ1-2, with 7 bases matching TRBD1. The CDR3 DNA is TGTGCCAGCAGGGGGACTGAAAAGGGGGCCCATGGCTACACCTTC. Protein: CASRGTEKGAHGYTF.